The entry below describes one TCR beta chain. The CDR3 sequence is 14 residues long. Trimming took off 5 bases at V and 0 bases at J, with 10 bases between the two ends. The V gene's germline CDR1 is LNHDA and CDR2 SQIVND (reference sequence). TCRdb re-called the 5' RACE reads with MiXCR, one entry per CDR3 protein. The sample consists of around 340,000 distinct CDR3 sequences, under 15% of them appearing once. The source of the sample is a study of CD8 T cells in ankylosing spondylitis. The specimen was blood, either unsorted or a sorted T cell fraction (not recorded which). V gene TRBV19 combines with J gene TRBJ1-1, with D hard to call. This sequence was found in a male donor with ankylosing spondylitis or in good health (not recorded which). CDR3 bases: TGTGCCAGTAGTGACGGGCCAATGAACACTGAAGCTTTCTTT. Amino acid sequence: CASSDGPMNTEAFF. Full variable domain (outside the CDR3, taken from reference TRBV19 and TRBJ1-1): DGGITQSPKYLFRKEGQNVTLSCEQNLNHDAMYWYRQDPGQGLRLIYYSQIVNDFQKGDIAEGYSVSREKKESFPLTVTSAQKNPTAFYLCASSDGPMNTEAFFGQGTRLTVV.